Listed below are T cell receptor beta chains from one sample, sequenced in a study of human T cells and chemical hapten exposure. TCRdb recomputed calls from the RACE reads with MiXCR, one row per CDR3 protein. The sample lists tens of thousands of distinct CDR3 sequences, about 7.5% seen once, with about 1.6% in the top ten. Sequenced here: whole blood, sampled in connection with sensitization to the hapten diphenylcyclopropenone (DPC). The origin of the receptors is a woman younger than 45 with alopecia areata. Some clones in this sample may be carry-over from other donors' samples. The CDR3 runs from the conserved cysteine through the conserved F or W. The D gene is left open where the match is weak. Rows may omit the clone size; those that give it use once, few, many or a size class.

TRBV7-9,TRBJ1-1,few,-,CASSFQGGTEAFF,TGTGCCAGCAGCTTTCAGGGCGGCACTGAAGCTTTCTTT
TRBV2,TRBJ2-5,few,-,CASSEVLGQETQYF,TGTGCCAGCAGTGAAGTTCTGGGCCAAGAGACCCAGTACTTC
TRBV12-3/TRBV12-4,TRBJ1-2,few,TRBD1,CASSLNRGDYGYTF,TGTGCCAGCAGTTTAAACAGGGGCGACTATGGCTACACCTTC
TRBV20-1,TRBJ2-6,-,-,CSARDASAASGANVLTF,TGCAGTGCTAGAGATGCGTCGGCCGCCTCTGGGGCCAACGTCCTGACTTTC
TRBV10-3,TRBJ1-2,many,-,CAISENPGQGYTF,TGTGCCATCAGTGAAAATCCGGGGCAAGGCTACACCTTC
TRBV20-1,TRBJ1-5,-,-,CSAAGQGGYQPQHF,TGCAGTGCCGCGGGCCAAGGAGGGTATCAGCCCCAGCATTTT
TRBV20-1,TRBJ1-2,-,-,CSARTPPQALGYTF,TGCAGTGCTAGAACCCCCCCACAGGCGTTGGGCTACACCTTC
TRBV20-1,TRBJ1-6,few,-,CSASYGEGSPLHF,TGCAGTGCTAGTTACGGGGAAGGTTCACCCCTCCACTTT
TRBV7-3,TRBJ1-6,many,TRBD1,CASSGDSNNSPLHF,TGTGCCAGCAGCGGGGACAGCAATAATTCACCCCTCCACTTT
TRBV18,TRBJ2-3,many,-,CASSEQDTQYF,TGTGCCAGCTCAGAGCAAGATACGCAGTATTTT
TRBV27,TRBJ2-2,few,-,CASSLFPTNTGELFF,TGTGCCAGCAGCCTTTTTCCAACGAACACCGGGGAGCTGTTTTTT
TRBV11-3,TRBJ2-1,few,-,CASSSYAGSGDEQFF,TGTGCCAGCAGCTCTTATGCGGGGAGCGGAGATGAGCAGTTCTTC
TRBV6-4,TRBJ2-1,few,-,CASSEERGHSNEQFF,TGTGCCAGCAGTGAGGAGCGGGGACATTCGAATGAGCAGTTCTTC
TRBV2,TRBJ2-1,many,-,CASRLRGNFYNEQFF,TGTGCCAGCAGGCTCCGGGGGAACTTTTACAATGAGCAGTTCTTC
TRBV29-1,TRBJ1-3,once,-,CSGIGSSSGNTIYF,TGCAGCGGCATAGGGTCGAGCTCTGGAAACACCATATATTTT
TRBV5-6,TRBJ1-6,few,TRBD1,CASSLLGTGSPLHF,TGTGCCAGCAGCTTGTTAGGGACAGGCTCACCCCTCCACTTT
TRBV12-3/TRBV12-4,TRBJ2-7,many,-,CASSSRDVGTYEQYF,TGTGCCAGCAGTTCCCGGGACGTCGGCACCTACGAGCAGTACTTC
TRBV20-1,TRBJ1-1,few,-,CSAYPEMNTEAFF,TGCAGTGCTTACCCAGAAATGAACACTGAAGCTTTCTTT
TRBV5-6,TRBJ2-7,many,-,CASSLGFKEQYF,TGTGCCAGCAGCTTGGGCTTTAAGGAGCAGTACTTC
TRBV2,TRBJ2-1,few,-,CASSEDSGTVEFF,TGTGCCAGCAGTGAAGATTCTGGGACTGTCGAGTTCTTC
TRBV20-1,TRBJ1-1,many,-,CSARDHRETEAFF,TGCAGTGCTAGAGATCACAGGGAAACTGAAGCTTTCTTT
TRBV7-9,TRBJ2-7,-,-,CASSLEFYEQYF,TGTGCCAGCAGCTTAGAGTTCTACGAGCAGTACTTC
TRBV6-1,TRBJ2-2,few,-,CASRAYTGELFF,TGTGCCAGCAGGGCCTACACCGGGGAGCTGTTTTTT
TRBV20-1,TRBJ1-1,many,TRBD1,CSLTGQGVLGAFF,TGCAGTCTAACGGGACAGGGGGTATTAGGAGCTTTCTTT
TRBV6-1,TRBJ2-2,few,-,CASSERLRGPNTGELFF,TGTGCCAGCAGTGAAAGGTTAAGGGGTCCAAACACCGGGGAGCTGTTTTTT
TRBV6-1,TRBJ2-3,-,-,CALRGFTDTQYF,TGTGCGCTTCGGGGATTCACAGATACGCAGTATTTT
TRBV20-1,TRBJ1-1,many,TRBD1,CSVPNRGRGDTEAFF,TGCAGTGTTCCGAACAGGGGAAGGGGTGACACTGAAGCTTTCTTT
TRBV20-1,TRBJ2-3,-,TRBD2,CSASGGADLNTQYF,TGCAGTGCTAGCGGGGGGGCCGATTTAAACACGCAGTATTTT
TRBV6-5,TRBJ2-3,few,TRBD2,CASSRSNSGGGTDTQYF,TGTGCCAGCAGTCGGTCGAATAGCGGGGGAGGTACAGATACGCAGTATTTT
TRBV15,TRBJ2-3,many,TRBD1,CATSRGRGTDTDTQYF,TGTGCCACCAGCAGGGGTAGAGGGACAGACACAGATACGCAGTATTTT
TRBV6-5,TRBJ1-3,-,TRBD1,CASSYSGQGGNTIYF,TGTGCCAGCAGTTACTCGGGACAGGGAGGAAACACCATATATTTT
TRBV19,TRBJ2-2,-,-,CASSMGTRATGELFF,TGTGCCAGTAGTATGGGCACCCGGGCCACCGGGGAGCTGTTTTTT
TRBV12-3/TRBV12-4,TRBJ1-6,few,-,CASSLDVPGNSPLHF,TGTGCCAGCAGTCTCGACGTCCCGGGGAATTCACCCCTCCACTTT
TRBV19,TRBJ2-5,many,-,CASRRSWGLQETQYF,TGTGCCAGTAGAAGGAGCTGGGGGTTGCAAGAGACCCAGTACTTC
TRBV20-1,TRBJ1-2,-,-,CSVLQDGYTF,TGCAGTGTTCTTCAAGATGGCTACACCTTC
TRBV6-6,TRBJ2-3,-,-,CASSYSPLAGLAGTDTQYF,TGTGCCAGCAGTTACTCGCCCTTGGCCGGGCTGGCAGGCACAGATACGCAGTATTTT
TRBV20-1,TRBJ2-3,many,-,CSAAPGRTDTQYF,TGCAGTGCCGCGCCGGGCCGCACAGATACGCAGTATTTT
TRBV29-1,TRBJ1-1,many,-,CSVEVFGIREKNTEAFF,TGCAGCGTTGAAGTATTTGGGATACGGGAGAAGAACACTGAAGCTTTCTTT
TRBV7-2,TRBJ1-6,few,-,CASSHLGRLSSYNSPLHF,TGTGCCAGCAGCCATCTAGGACGTTTAAGCTCCTATAATTCACCCCTCCACTTT
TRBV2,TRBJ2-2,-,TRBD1,CASSVTGGVELFF,TGTGCCAGCAGTGTCACAGGGGGTGTAGAGCTGTTTTTT
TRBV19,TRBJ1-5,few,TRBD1,CASSIGTDLSNQPQHF,TGTGCCAGTAGTATTGGGACAGATCTTAGCAATCAGCCCCAGCATTTT
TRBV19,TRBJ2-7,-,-,CASSMVGAAYEQYF,TGTGCCAGTAGTATGGTGGGTGCGGCCTACGAGCAGTACTTC
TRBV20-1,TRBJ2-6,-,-,CIASSQGGANVLTF,TGCATTGCTAGTAGCCAGGGTGGGGCCAACGTCCTGACTTTC
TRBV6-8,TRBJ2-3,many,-,CASSYRGHVRRGLITDTQYF,TGTGCCAGCAGTTACCGCGGGCACGTTAGGCGGGGACTCATCACAGATACGCAGTATTTT
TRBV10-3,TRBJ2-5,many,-,CAIGGVQETQYF,TGTGCCATCGGAGGCGTACAAGAGACCCAGTACTTC
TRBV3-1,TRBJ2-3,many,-,CASSLGGVQADTQYF,TGTGCCAGCAGCCTCGGCGGGGTCCAGGCGGATACGCAGTATTTT
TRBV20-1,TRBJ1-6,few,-,CSAATEGRINSPLHF,TGCAGTGCTGCAACCGAGGGACGGATTAATTCACCCCTCCACTTT
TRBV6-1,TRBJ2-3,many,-,CASSEEVGRPDTQYF,TGTGCCAGCAGTGAGGAAGTGGGCAGGCCAGATACGCAGTATTTT
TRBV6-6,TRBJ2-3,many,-,CASSYSGGRASTDTQYF,TGTGCCAGCAGTTACTCTGGTGGCAGGGCTTCCACAGATACGCAGTATTTT
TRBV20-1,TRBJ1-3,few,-,CSAVLLRGSGNTIYF,TGCAGTGCCGTCTTATTAAGGGGCTCTGGAAACACCATATATTTT
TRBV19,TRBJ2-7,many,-,CASSTRLEQYF,TGTGCCAGTAGTACCCGATTGGAGCAGTACTTC
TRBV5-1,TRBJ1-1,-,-,CASRDSEEGAFF,TGCGCCAGCAGAGATAGCGAGGAAGGAGCTTTCTTT
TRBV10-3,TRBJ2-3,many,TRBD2,CAIKTSGGSTDTQYF,TGTGCCATCAAAACTAGCGGGGGGAGCACAGATACGCAGTATTTT
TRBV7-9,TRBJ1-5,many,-,CASSSPSGTAQDQPQHF,TGTGCCAGCAGCTCGCCCTCCGGGACGGCGCAGGATCAGCCCCAGCATTTT
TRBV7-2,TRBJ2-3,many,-,CASSFFSTDTQYF,TGTGCCAGCAGCTTTTTTAGTACAGATACGCAGTATTTT